This record looks at one T cell receptor beta chain sequence and its context. The antigen is undetermined. The data belong to a study of shared clonotypes between healthy human individuals. Looking at the study overall: CD8 memory received one plate per donor, CD8 naive two, CD4 memory three and CD4 naive three. Study-wide results and caveats: Even with large depth, rarefaction showed that sorted-subset sequencing was incomplete.

Every one of the donors was a Caucasian adult that lived in Nashville, Tennessee. The CDR3 contains 14 residues. The ends lost 6 bases at V and 4 bases at J; junction bases unmatched: 4. The germline V gene encodes CDR1 MNHEY and CDR2 SVGAGI. The repertoire was sequenced with immunoSEQ multiplex PCR; TCRdb's copy has only in-frame clones and lacks some. This sample has around 1.5 million clones; 98% occur once, and the top ten carry about 0.4%. The chain uses TRBV6-5 and TRBJ1-3; TRBD1 matches at 9 bases. Sequencing was carried out using naive CD4+ T cells sorted from blood. Subset reported: CD45RA+ positively selected. The clonotype comes from a man aged 30 to 45 in good health. This chain's CDR3 is CASSMDRGGNTIYF. CDR3 coding DNA: TGTGCCAGCAGCATGGACAGGGGAGGAAACACCATATATTTT.